The 26 T cell receptor beta chains given below trace back to one sample, sequenced in a study of blood T cell repertoires in COVID-19. The assay was immunoSEQ multiplex PCR, and TCRdb's table has in-frame clones only and misses some. The sample contains 50,000 or so clones, approximately 84% of which appear only once. The sequencing sample was made of peripheral blood. Receptor source: a human donor with active COVID-19. The donor label of this sample is uncertain.

This clone was picked up a small number of times. The chain employs TRBV3-1 (or the pseudogene TRBV3-2) and TRBJ1-5; possible D gene TRBD1, 6 bases. Trimming took off 0 bases at V and 4 bases at J, with 7 bases between the two ends. The CDR3 spans 14 residues. Germline V gives CDR1 LGHDT, CDR2 YNNKEL (reference sequence). The CDR3 sequence: CASSQDTGNQPQHF. CDR3 bases: TGTGCCAGCAGCCAAGATACAGGGAATCAGCCCCAGCATTTT.

V usage is TRBV14 and J usage is TRBJ1-2, with unresolved D. The germline CDR1 and CDR2 sequences are SGHDN and FVKESK. V lost 6 bases and J lost 1, with 6 bases in between. This CDR3 is 12 amino acids long. CDR3 coding DNA: TGTGCCAGCAGGGGCAATAACTATGGCTACACCTTC. This sequence encodes CASRGNNYGYTF.

The chain couples TRBV2 to TRBJ2-5; no definite D call. This CDR3 region has 11 residues. In germline, CDR1 is SNHLY, CDR2 FYNNEI. Trimming left V 2 bases short and J 5 bases short, with 3 bases between. CDR3 coding DNA: TGTGCCAGCAGTGAACCGGAGACCCAGTACTTC. Its translation is CASSEPETQYF.

This rearrangement joins TRBV6-6 to TRBJ2-5; 10 bases are a match to TRBD2. Losses at the gene ends were 8 bases for V and 5 bases for J; bases not matched to a gene: 11. Germline CDR1 reads MNHNY; CDR2 reads SVGAGI (reference sequence). This CDR3 is 15 amino acids long. The CDR3 DNA sequence: TGTGCCAGCTACTCCTTAGCGGGGGGTAGGGAGACCCAGTACTTC. As protein: CASYSLAGGRETQYF.

V gene TRBV11-3 combines with J gene TRBJ2-3; a possible D gene is TRBD2 (5 bases). Germline CDR1 and CDR2: SGHNT and YENEEA. There are 17 residues in the CDR3. V was cut by 5 bases and J by 1 base, with 19 bases left in between. The CDR3 region is CASSRRSPPLGTDTQYF. The DNA of the CDR3 is TGTGCCAGCAGCAGGAGGAGCCCCCCCTTGGGCACAGATACGCAGTATTTT.

This clone was found a few times. The CDR3 sequence is CATSDSTAGGYEQYF. The DNA of the CDR3 is TGTGCCACCAGTGATTCGACGGCAGGGGGCTACGAGCAGTACTTC. V usage is TRBV24-1 and J usage is TRBJ2-7; 7 bases fit TRBD1. From germline, CDR1 is KGHDR and CDR2 SFDVKD. The CDR3 is 15 residues long. V lost 2 bases and J lost 3; bases outside the gene matches: 6.

The chain combines TRBV27 with TRBJ2-3, with no clear D. Trimming removed 6 bases at V and 0 bases at J, with 13 bases between. The CDR3 length is 15 residues. CDR1 and CDR2 from the germline V gene are MNHEY and SMNVEV (reference sequence). DNA for the CDR3: TGTGCCAGCAGCTCATATTCGCGGAGCACAGATACGCAGTATTTT. Its translation: CASSSYSRSTDTQYF.

The chain couples TRBV19 to TRBJ2-4; D uncertain. This CDR3 has 14 residues. CDR1 and CDR2 from the germline V gene are LNHDA and SQIVND (reference sequence). Trimming took 4 bases from V and 4 from J, leaving 11 bases between them. CDR3 protein: CASSTYSTKNIQYF. The CDR3 DNA follows: TGTGCCAGTAGTACATACAGTACGAAAAACATTCAGTACTTC.

The chain carries TRBV5-4 and TRBJ2-7, with 16 bases fitting TRBD2. The CDR3 consists of 17 residues. V was clipped by 4 bases and J by 6 bases; unmatched bases: 10. Germline V gene sequence: CDR1 SGHNT, CDR2 YYREEE (reference sequence). The CDR3 bases are TGTGCCAGCAGCCCAGGGACTAGCGGGGGGGCCTTTCGCGAGCAGTACTTC. Translation: CASSPGTSGGAFREQYF. Filled out from reference TRBV5-4 and TRBJ2-7, the complete variable domain reads ETGVTQSPTHLIKTRGQQVTLRCSSQSGHNTVSWYQQALGQGPQFIFQYYREEENGRGNFPPRFSGLQFPNYSSELNVNALELDDSALYLCASSPGTSGGAFREQYFGPGTRLTVT.

V and J are TRBV19 and TRBJ2-3; 9 bases are a match to TRBD1. V shed 6 bases and J 4 bases; nucleotides not matched to a gene: 5. The CDR3 runs 14 residues. Germline CDR1 LNHDA, CDR2 SQIVND (reference sequence). The CDR3 region is CASSRQGVADTQYF. The CDR3, as DNA: TGTGCCAGTAGCAGACAGGGGGTAGCAGATACGCAGTATTTT.

The chain has TRBV4-1 and TRBJ2-5; 10 bases are shared with TRBD2. Germline-derived CDR1 and CDR2 are MGHRA and YSYEKL. There are 15 residues in the CDR3. Trimming cost V 3 bases and J 2 bases; bases outside gene matches: 3. CDR3 region: CASSHWTSGQETQYF. DNA for the CDR3: TGCGCCAGCAGCCACTGGACTAGCGGACAAGAGACCCAGTACTTC.

A single count supports this clone. The CDR3 DNA reads TGTGCCAGCAGCTTGCCAGGGGCGGGAGATACGCAGTATTTT. This gives the protein CASSLPGAGDTQYF. The genes are TRBV5-4 and TRBJ2-3; D might be TRBD1 (6 bases). V gave up 1 base and J gave up 5 bases, with 11 bases separating them. Germline V CDR1 and CDR2: SGHNT, YYREEE (reference sequence). The CDR3 totals 14 residues.

This clone was picked up one time. The gene calls are TRBV5-1 and TRBJ2-1, with 9 bases identical to TRBD2. Unmatched junction bases numbered 6, after V lost 0 bases and J lost 8 bases. The CDR3 is made up of 15 amino acids. Looked up from germline, CDR1 is SGHRS and CDR2 is YFSETQ. DNA of the CDR3: TGCGCCAGCAGCTTGGGTTTAGCGGGGGTCCATGAGCAGTTCTTC. Its translation is CASSLGLAGVHEQFF.

The table lists this clone with a few counts. The chain couples TRBV18 to TRBJ1-2, with 7 bases lining up with TRBD1. The V gene end was trimmed by 2 bases and the J gene end by 4 bases; junction bases not matched to a gene: 1. CDR3 length equals 13 residues. From germline, CDR1 is KGHSH and CDR2 LQKENI. The CDR3 is CASSPGTAYGYTF. In DNA form, the CDR3 reads TGTGCCAGCTCACCAGGGACAGCCTATGGCTACACCTTC.

J is TRBJ1-2 and V is TRBV9; D may be TRBD1 (6 bases). Trimming took 4 bases from V and 5 from J, leaving 12 bases between them. The CDR3 extends over 13 amino acids. Looked up from germline, CDR1 is SGDLS and CDR2 is YYNGEE. DNA of the CDR3: TGTGCCAGCAGCCCACAACAGGGATATGGCTACACCTTC. Its translation is CASSPQQGYGYTF.

The chain has TRBV9 and TRBJ2-2, with TRBD2 identical over 14 bases. CDR1 and CDR2 (germline): SGDLS, YYNGEE. The CDR3 covers 17 residues. V shed 3 bases, J shed 7 bases, and the junction held 8 bases outside the gene matches. CDR3 sequence reads: CASSAGAGLAGVGELFF. CDR3 nucleotides: TGTGCCAGCAGCGCGGGCGCGGGACTAGCGGGGGTCGGGGAGCTGTTTTTT. The whole variable domain, filled in from reference TRBV9 and TRBJ2-2, reads DSGVTQTPKHLITATGQRVTLRCSPRSGDLSVYWYQQSLDQGLQFLIQYYNGEERAKGNILERFSAQQFPDLHSELNLSSLELGDSALYFCASSAGAGLAGVGELFFGEGSRLTVL.

This clone was found a few times. Here the CDR3 DNA reads TGTGCCAGCAGCGTATTCGACACCGGGGAGCTGTTTTTT. Translating it yields CASSVFDTGELFF. The chain joins TRBV9 to TRBJ2-2; D unresolved. CDR3 size: 13 residues. Germline loops: CDR1 SGDLS, CDR2 YYNGEE. The V and J ends lost 1 base and 3 bases respectively, with 4 bases between them.

The V call is TRBV5-6, the J call TRBJ1-4; D is possibly TRBD1 (5 bases). The germline V and J ends were trimmed by 4 bases and 4 bases, with 20 bases remaining between them. The CDR3 sequence is 17 residues long. Germline CDR1 SGHDT, CDR2 YYEEEE. CDR3: CASSPRRLRGLNEKLFF. The CDR3 nucleotides are TGTGCCAGCAGCCCTAGGAGGCTGCGGGGCCTTAATGAAAAACTGTTTTTT.

CDR3 coding DNA: TGTGCCAGCAGCCCCCGGGGACTGAACCCCCAGACCCAGTACTTC. Amino acids: CASSPRGLNPQTQYF. The genes are TRBV9 and TRBJ2-5; a possible D gene is TRBD2 (6 bases). Germline CDR1 is SGDLS and CDR2 is YYNGEE. The CDR3 loop spans 15 amino acids. V gave up 4 bases and J gave up 6 bases, with 19 bases separating them. Complete variable domain (other parts from reference TRBV9 and TRBJ2-5): DSGVTQTPKHLITATGQRVTLRCSPRSGDLSVYWYQQSLDQGLQFLIQYYNGEERAKGNILERFSAQQFPDLHSELNLSSLELGDSALYFCASSPRGLNPQTQYFGPGTRLLVL.

V usage is TRBV5-5 and J usage is TRBJ2-7; 8 positions agree with TRBD2. The germline V gene has CDR1 SGHKS and CDR2 YYEKEE (reference sequence). This CDR3 contains 15 residues. The ends lost 2 bases at V and 4 bases at J; junction bases unmatched: 8. The CDR3 DNA sequence: TGTGCCAGCAGCTTAGCCGGGACTAGGGGGTACGAGCAGTACTTC. As protein: CASSLAGTRGYEQYF. The full variable domain, rest sourced from reference TRBV5-5 and TRBJ2-7, is DAGVTQSPTHLIKTRGQQVTLRCSPISGHKSVSWYQQVLGQGPQFIFQYYEKEERGRGNFPDRFSARQFPNYSSELNVNALLLGDSALYLCASSLAGTRGYEQYFGPGTRLTVT.

This chain joins TRBV19 and TRBJ1-1, with unresolved D. From germline, CDR1 is LNHDA and CDR2 SQIVND (reference sequence). The CDR3 has 14 residues. V was pared by 7 bases and J by 2 bases, with 14 bases between. This CDR3 is CASTPTRSNTEAFF. The CDR3, as DNA: TGTGCCAGTACCCCCACGAGGAGCAACACTGAAGCTTTCTTT.

The chain links TRBV4-2 to TRBJ2-5; a possible D gene is TRBD2 (6 bases). The germline gives CDR1 LGHNA, CDR2 YNFKEQ. V shed 4 bases and J shed 3 bases, with 15 bases lying between them. CDR3 length: 15 residues. The CDR3 reads CASSPFLGGKETQYF. Here the CDR3 DNA reads TGTGCCAGCAGCCCCTTTCTGGGGGGAAAAGAGACCCAGTACTTC.

The chain combines TRBV4-2 with TRBJ1-2, with a tentative D call TRBD1 (6 bases). The CDR3 contains 18 residues. With 0 bases removed from V and 4 bases from J, the gap between germline ends came to 21 bases. CDR1 and CDR2 from the germline V gene are LGHNA and YNFKEQ. CDR3 coding DNA: TGTGCCAGCAGCCAAGATCCCGAGGTCAGGGGACGTAGCTATGGCTACACCTTC. Its protein product is CASSQDPEVRGRSYGYTF.

This chain links TRBV7-3 with TRBJ1-1, with D tentatively TRBD1 (6 bases). V shed 5 bases and J shed 1 base, with 17 bases lying between them. This CDR3 contains 16 residues. The germline V gene encodes CDR1 SGHTA and CDR2 FQGTGA. The CDR3 loop reads CASSDFLDRSNTEAFF. The CDR3 coding sequence is TGTGCCAGCAGCGATTTCTTGGACAGATCGAACACTGAAGCTTTCTTT.

CDR3 in DNA: TGTGCCAGCAGCAAAGATCATGCCAGCCCCCACGAGGGAGATTGCGAGCAGTACTTC. It codes for CASSKDHASPHEGDCEQYF. The gene calls are TRBV21-1 and TRBJ2-7; the table's D call, TRBD2, was not checked against the DNA. TRBV21-1 is assigned pseudogene status. The CDR3 is 19 amino acids.

In this sample, this clone turned up a few times. The rearrangement joins TRBV7-8 to TRBJ1-5; possible D gene TRBD1, 5 bases. The CDR3 is 17 amino acids. Trimming took 2 bases from V and 0 from J, leaving 14 bases between them. Germline lookup yields CDR1 SGHVS and CDR2 FQNEAQ. CDR3 DNA: TGTGCCAGCAGCTTACGCAGGGTTGTATCTAGCAATCAGCCCCAGCATTTT. Protein: CASSLRRVVSSNQPQHF.